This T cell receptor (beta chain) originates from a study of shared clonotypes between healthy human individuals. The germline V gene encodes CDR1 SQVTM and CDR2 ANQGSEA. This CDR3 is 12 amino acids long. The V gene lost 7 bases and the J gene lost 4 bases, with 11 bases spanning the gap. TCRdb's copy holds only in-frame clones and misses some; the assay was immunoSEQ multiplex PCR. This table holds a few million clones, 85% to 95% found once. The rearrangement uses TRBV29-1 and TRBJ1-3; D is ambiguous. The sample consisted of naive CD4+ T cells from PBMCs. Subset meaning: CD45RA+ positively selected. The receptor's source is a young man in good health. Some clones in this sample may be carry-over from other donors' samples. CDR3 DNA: TGCAGCGGGAGGGTGGCGGGAAACACCATATATTTT. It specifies CSGRVAGNTIYF. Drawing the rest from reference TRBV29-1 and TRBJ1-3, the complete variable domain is SAVISQKPSRDICQRGTSLTIQCQVDSQVTMMFWYRQQPGQSLTLIATANQGSEATYESGFVIDKFPISRPNLTFSTLTVSNMSPEDSSIYLCSGRVAGNTIYFGEGSWLTVV.